The 15 T cell receptor beta chains listed next were all sequenced from one sample in a study of siplizumab effects on memory and regulatory T cells. Some clones are missing from TCRdb's copy, which holds only in-frame ones; the method was immunoSEQ multiplex PCR. This table has 99,000 or so clones, about 93% appearing once. Sequenced: Tregs sorted from blood. The receptors stem from a human donor in good health.

The chain employs TRBV6-1 and TRBJ2-1, with 7 bases lining up with TRBD2. V shed 8 bases, J shed 1 base, and the junction held 5 bases outside the gene matches. Looked up from germline, CDR1 is MNHNS and CDR2 is SASEGT. This CDR3 contains 14 residues. CDR3 residues: CASLLAVSYNEQFF. DNA for the CDR3: TGTGCCAGCCTCCTAGCGGTATCCTACAATGAGCAGTTCTTC.

Only a few counts were recorded for this clone. The rearrangement uses TRBV7-3 and TRBJ2-1; the D gene is possibly TRBD1 (6 bases). The CDR3 extends over 11 amino acids. The V gene's germline CDR1 is SGHTA and CDR2 FQGTGA. Trimming cost V 1 base and J 14 bases, with 9 bases left between them. CDR3 in DNA: TGTGCCAGCAGCTTAAGGGCAGGGGAGTTCTTC. Translation gives CASSLRAGEFF.

This chain joins TRBV6-6 and TRBJ1-2; TRBD1 matches at 8 bases. CDR1 and CDR2 from the germline V gene are MNHNY and SVGAGI (reference sequence). The trim removed 2 bases at V and 4 bases at J, leaving 6 bases unmatched. The CDR3 loop spans 15 amino acids. The CDR3 coding sequence is TGTGCCAGCAGTTACGAGGCAGGGGGCACCTATGGCTACACCTTC. This sequence encodes CASSYEAGGTYGYTF.

The V call is TRBV2, the J call TRBJ2-1, with 8 nucleotides matching TRBD1. In germline, CDR1 is SNHLY, CDR2 FYNNEI. The CDR3 has 15 amino acids. J lost 4 bases, V lost 4 bases, and 6 bases had no gene match. The CDR3 nucleotides are TGTGCCAGCAGTGTTGACAGGGGTCCTTACAATGAGCAGTTCTTC. Residues: CASSVDRGPYNEQFF.

This chain links TRBV7-2 with TRBJ2-2, with 10 nucleotides matching TRBD2. The V and J ends lost 5 bases and 5 bases, in that order; junction bases with no gene match: 11. The germline CDR1 and CDR2 sequences are SGHTA and FQGNSA. The CDR3 is made up of 17 amino acids. CDR3 in amino acids: CASSARLAGYGTGELFF. The CDR3 DNA reads as TGTGCCAGCAGCGCCAGACTAGCGGGCTACGGAACCGGGGAGCTGTTTTTT.

The CDR3: CASSFLESEKLFF. CDR3 DNA: TGTGCCAGCAGCTTTTTGGAAAGTGAAAAACTGTTTTTT. The chain is built from TRBV11-2 and TRBJ1-4, with D hard to call. Germline assignment: CDR1 SGHAT and CDR2 FQNNGV. CDR3 length: 13 amino acids. V lost 3 bases and J 7 bases, leaving 9 bases between the germline ends.

This rearrangement joins TRBV6-6 to TRBJ1-1, with unresolved D. V was cut by 4 bases and J by 1 base, with 1 base left in between. The CDR3 covers 11 residues. Germline values: CDR1 MNHNY, CDR2 SVGAGI (reference sequence). The CDR3 loop reads CASSWNTEAFF. The CDR3 coding sequence is TGTGCCAGCAGTTGGAACACTGAAGCTTTCTTT.

The chain has TRBV11-3 and TRBJ2-7; D perhaps matches TRBD2 (6 bases). This CDR3 region has 16 residues. Germline V gene sequence: CDR1 SGHNT, CDR2 YENEEA. V was cut by 5 bases and J by 2 bases, with 19 bases left in between. The CDR3 DNA follows: TGTGCCAGCAGCCCCCGCCTCTCCGGAGGGACCTACGAGCAGTACTTC. This gives the protein CASSPRLSGGTYEQYF.

The rearrangement uses TRBV5-1 and TRBJ2-5; 8 nucleotides line up with TRBD2. The V gene's germline CDR1 is SGHRS and CDR2 YFSETQ. The CDR3 is 14 residues long. V lost 2 bases, J lost 5 bases, and 5 bases stayed unmatched. CDR3 nucleotides: TGCGCCAGCAGCTTTGCGGGAGGCAGGGAGACCCAGTACTTC. Protein sequence: CASSFAGGRETQYF.

The chain joins TRBV6-1 to TRBJ1-1; D is unclear. Trimming removed 4 bases at V and 4 bases at J, with 19 bases between. Germline CDR1 is MNHNS and CDR2 is SASEGT. The CDR3 consists of 16 residues. CDR3 loop: CASSGPGAPGGTEAFF. For the CDR3, the DNA is TGTGCCAGCAGTGGACCGGGAGCCCCAGGAGGCACTGAAGCTTTCTTT.

This clone was seen a single time. DNA for the CDR3: TGTGCCAGCTCGCTTGGTTTATCGTCAGATACGCAGTATTTT. Translation: CASSLGLSSDTQYF. The J gene is TRBJ2-3, the V gene TRBV18, with D hard to call. The CDR3 totals 14 residues. Trimming took 6 bases from V and 4 from J, leaving 14 bases between them. Germline lookup yields CDR1 KGHSH and CDR2 LQKENI.

The gene calls are TRBV9 and TRBJ2-2; D unclear. The germline V gene encodes CDR1 SGDLS and CDR2 YYNGEE. V gave up 3 bases and J gave up 2 bases, with 8 bases separating them. The CDR3 is 14 residues long. DNA for the CDR3: TGTGCCAGCAGCGAGGCCCCCAACACCGGGGAGCTGTTTTTT. Translated, it gives CASSEAPNTGELFF.

This chain uses TRBV11-3 with TRBJ2-2; 7 nucleotides align to TRBD1. Germline V gives CDR1 SGHNT, CDR2 YENEEA. This CDR3 has 16 amino acids. V trimming: 2 bases; J trimming: 4 bases; junction bases outside the gene matches: 7. CDR3: CASSLWSGGATGELFF. CDR3 bases: TGTGCCAGCAGCTTATGGTCAGGGGGTGCCACCGGGGAGCTGTTTTTT.

This clone showed up just once. This sequence joins TRBV27 and TRBJ2-7; 7 bases are shared with TRBD2. Germline assignment: CDR1 MNHEY and CDR2 SMNVEV (reference sequence). The CDR3 runs 15 residues. The V and J ends lost 3 bases and 2 bases, in that order; junction bases with no gene match: 7. CDR3 in amino acids: CASSLAGVETYEQYF. The CDR3 DNA reads as TGTGCCAGCAGTTTGGCGGGGGTCGAAACCTACGAGCAGTACTTC.

The rearrangement uses TRBV5-4 and TRBJ1-1; TRBD1 matches at 8 bases. Germline V gene sequence: CDR1 SGHNT, CDR2 YYREEE (reference sequence). Germline trimming cut 4 bases from V and 0 bases from J; bases unmatched to any gene: 8. CDR3 length equals 16 residues. CDR3 nucleotides: TGTGCCAGCAGCCCGGGACAGGCCATAATGAACACTGAAGCTTTCTTT. Residues: CASSPGQAIMNTEAFF.